The next 19 T cell receptor beta chains were all read from a single sample in a study of blood T cell repertoires in COVID-19. The data were produced by immunoSEQ multiplex PCR, yet TCRdb's version contains in-frame clones alone and is incomplete. The sample carries 150,000 or so clones, 70% to 90% recorded once. The sample consisted of peripheral blood. The receptors originated from a human donor in a cohort sampled during active COVID-19.

This chain links TRBV2 with TRBJ1-2; D is uncertain. Germline CDR1 is SNHLY and CDR2 is FYNNEI. This CDR3 spans 13 amino acids. Trimming took off 5 bases at V and 4 bases at J, with 11 bases between the two ends. The CDR3 region is CASSRPTLYGYTF. In DNA, the CDR3 is TGTGCCAGCAGTAGGCCGACTCTCTATGGCTACACCTTC.

This rearrangement joins TRBV6-2 or TRBV6-3 to TRBJ1-3; maybe TRBD1 (6 bases). The V gene's germline CDR1 is MNHEY and CDR2 SVGEGT. Trimming stripped 0 bases from V and 2 bases from J, with 8 bases between. This CDR3 spans 15 amino acids. CDR3 sequence (DNA): TGTGCCAGCAGTTACTCTCCAGGGGCTGGAAACACCATATATTTT. Translated, it gives CASSYSPGAGNTIYF.

This clone was seen a handful of times. The genes are TRBV6-6 and TRBJ1-6, with 8 nucleotides matching TRBD1. The V gene end was trimmed by 5 bases and the J gene end by 9 bases; junction bases not matched to a gene: 9. The CDR3 sequence is 15 residues long. CDR1 is MNHNY and CDR2 is SVGAGI in the germline V gene (reference sequence). DNA for the CDR3: TGTGCCAGCAGTCCACCAGGGGGCTTGGCTTCACCCCTCCACTTT. This sequence encodes CASSPPGGLASPLHF.

This chain connects TRBV19 to TRBJ2-3; TRBD2 matches 8 bases. Germline CDR1 reads LNHDA; CDR2 reads SQIVND (reference sequence). The V and J ends lost 1 base and 2 bases, in that order; junction bases with no gene match: 5. This CDR3 comprises 16 residues. Here the CDR3 DNA reads TGTGCCAGTAGTATAGGGACTAGCAGACACACAGATACGCAGTATTTT. Its translation is CASSIGTSRHTDTQYF.

In this sample, this clone turned up once. V usage is TRBV10-3 and J usage is TRBJ2-2; D gene uncertain. The germline V and J ends were trimmed by 4 bases and 4 bases, with 7 bases remaining between them. CDR3 length: 13 residues. Germline lookup yields CDR1 ENHRY and CDR2 SYGVKD. The CDR3 reads CAISAGSTGELFF. DNA for the CDR3: TGTGCCATCAGTGCAGGCAGCACCGGGGAGCTGTTTTTT.

The chain links TRBV7-2 to TRBJ2-1, with 9 bases fitting TRBD2. Trimming took 2 bases from V and 4 from J; bases not matched to a gene: 15. This CDR3 is 19 amino acids long. Germline CDR1 and CDR2: SGHTA and FQGNSA. The CDR3 protein is CASSLRWREGPNLYNEQFF. The CDR3 coding sequence is TGTGCCAGCAGCTTACGTTGGCGGGAGGGCCCTAATCTTTACAATGAGCAGTTCTTC.

This clone has more than one count but fewer than ten. This chain connects TRBV9 to TRBJ1-1; D gene unclear. Germline CDR1 is SGDLS and CDR2 is YYNGEE. Trimming shortened V by 0 bases and J by 0 bases, and 9 bases separated the two germline ends. CDR3 size: 15 residues. The CDR3 here is CASSVDTPLNTEAFF. The DNA for the CDR3 is TGTGCCAGCAGCGTAGACACACCTCTGAACACTGAAGCTTTCTTT.

In this sample, this clone turned up a few times. The chain links TRBV13 to TRBJ1-6; TRBD1 agrees at 11 bases. Germline V gene lookup returns CDR1 PRHDT and CDR2 FYEKMQ (reference sequence). The V and J ends lost 5 bases and 9 bases, in that order; junction bases with no gene match: 12. The CDR3 covers 17 residues. Here the CDR3 reads CASSIKGRTGGGSPLHF. DNA of the CDR3: TGTGCCAGCAGCATAAAAGGCCGGACAGGGGGCGGTTCACCCCTCCACTTT.

This sequence joins TRBV18 and TRBJ2-2; 9 bases are shared with TRBD2. Germline V gene lookup returns CDR1 KGHSH and CDR2 LQKENI. The CDR3 spans 16 residues. V shed 2 bases, J shed 2 bases, and the junction held 3 bases outside the gene matches. This CDR3 reads CASSPLTSGNTGELFF. CDR3 DNA sequence: TGTGCCAGCTCACCATTGACTAGCGGAAACACCGGGGAGCTGTTTTTT.

The gene calls are TRBV10-1 and TRBJ2-2; no clear D. V gave up 3 bases and J gave up 6 bases, with 8 bases separating them. The CDR3 extends over 13 amino acids. Germline CDR1 and CDR2: WNHNN and SYGVQD (reference sequence). CDR3 nucleotide sequence: TGCGCCAGCAGTGAAACCGCAGCCGGGGAGCTGTTTTTT. Protein product: CASSETAAGELFF.

This rearrangement joins TRBV25-1 to TRBJ2-5; D is uncertain. This CDR3 has 13 residues. Trimming removed 2 bases from V and 4 bases from J, with 8 bases in between. Germline-derived CDR1 and CDR2 are MGHDK and SYGVNS. CDR3 loop: CASSEPLPETQYF. In DNA, the CDR3 is TGTGCCAGCAGTGAACCCCTCCCAGAGACCCAGTACTTC.

With respect to this clone: The same CDR3 arises from other DNA sequences in this sample as well. The chain combines TRBV6-2 or TRBV6-3 with TRBJ2-1, with 8 bases identical to TRBD2. The CDR3 has 17 residues. Per the germline V gene, CDR1 is MNHEY and CDR2 is SVGEGT. The V segment lost 0 bases and the J segment 3 bases; nucleotides outside the gene matches: 7. The CDR3 protein is CASSYSRGSGNYNEQFF. The DNA of the CDR3 is TGTGCCAGCAGTTACTCGAGGGGTAGCGGGAACTACAATGAGCAGTTCTTC.

This chain connects TRBV24-1 to TRBJ2-2; 8 nucleotides agree with TRBD1. V was pared by 1 base and J by 1 base, with 4 bases of the junction left unmatched. Germline CDR1 and CDR2: KGHDR and SFDVKD. This CDR3 region has 17 residues. The CDR3 DNA sequence: TGTGCCACCAGTGATTTTGGTGGGACAGGGAACACCGGGGAGCTGTTTTTT. Protein product: CATSDFGGTGNTGELFF.

The chain joins TRBV5-1 to TRBJ1-1; a weak D match, TRBD1 (5 bases). Trimming removed 1 base at V and 3 bases at J, with 10 bases between. The CDR3 extends over 14 amino acids. Germline-derived CDR1 and CDR2 are SGHRS and YFSETQ. CDR3 sequence: CASSLLGADTEAFF. The CDR3 bases are TGCGCCAGCAGCTTGTTAGGGGCGGACACTGAAGCTTTCTTT.

The DNA for the CDR3 is TGTGCCAGCAGCGTAACTGCAACTAATGAAAAACTGTTTTTT. Encoded protein: CASSVTATNEKLFF. The chain links TRBV9 to TRBJ1-4; no clear D gene. CDR1 is SGDLS and CDR2 is YYNGEE in the germline V gene. This CDR3 region has 14 residues. Trimming took off 1 base at V and 0 bases at J, with 4 bases between the two ends. The complete variable domain, with remaining parts taken from reference TRBV9 and TRBJ1-4, reads DSGVTQTPKHLITATGQRVTLRCSPRSGDLSVYWYQQSLDQGLQFLIQYYNGEERAKGNILERFSAQQFPDLHSELNLSSLELGDSALYFCASSVTATNEKLFFGSGTQLSVL.

V and J are TRBV9 and TRBJ2-3, with no clear D. CDR1 and CDR2 (germline): SGDLS, YYNGEE. V was pared by 2 bases and J by 0 bases, with 10 bases between. There are 15 residues in the CDR3. The CDR3 sequence is CASSVDGASTDTQYF. The CDR3 DNA is TGTGCCAGCAGCGTTGACGGAGCGAGCACAGATACGCAGTATTTT.

This sequence joins TRBV12-3 or TRBV12-4 and TRBJ2-2; possible D gene TRBD1, 5 bases. Trimming stripped 6 bases from V and 7 bases from J, with 12 bases between. The CDR3 extends over 13 amino acids. This CDR3 is CASSLGAVGELFF. The CDR3, as DNA: TGTGCCAGCAGCCTAGGGGCTGTCGGGGAGCTGTTTTTT.

This rearrangement joins TRBV6-1 to TRBJ1-1; D may be TRBD1 (6 bases). Germline V gene lookup returns CDR1 MNHNS and CDR2 SASEGT. V was clipped by 2 bases and J by 4 bases, with 14 bases between them. This CDR3 has 15 amino acids. The CDR3 sequence: CASSEWAGALTEAFF. The CDR3 DNA reads as TGTGCCAGCAGTGAATGGGCAGGGGCTCTCACTGAAGCTTTCTTT.

Comments on this clone: This may come from a read error, since a much larger clone is one base off. This chain uses TRBV6-5 with TRBJ2-3; D possibly corresponds to TRBD2 (6 bases). CDR1 and CDR2 from the germline V gene are MNHEY and SVGAGI. The CDR3 extends over 14 amino acids. The ends were cut back, 6 bases at V and 0 bases at J, with 10 bases in the middle. CDR3 bases: TGTGCCAGCAGCGTAGCGGCTAGCACAGATACGCAGTATTTT. This codes for CASSVAASTDTQYF.